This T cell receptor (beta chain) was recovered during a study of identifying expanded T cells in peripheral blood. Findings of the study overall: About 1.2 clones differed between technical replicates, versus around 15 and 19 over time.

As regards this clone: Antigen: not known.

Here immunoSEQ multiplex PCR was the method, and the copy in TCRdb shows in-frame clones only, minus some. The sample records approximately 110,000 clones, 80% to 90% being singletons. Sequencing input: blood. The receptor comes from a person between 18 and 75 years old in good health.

The CDR3 protein is CASSYFQGNQPQHF. The CDR3 DNA is TGTGCCAGCAGTTACTTCCAGGGAAATCAGCCCCAGCATTTT. This chain connects TRBV6-6 to TRBJ1-5, with a weak D call TRBD1 (5 bases). Deletions cut 1 base from V and 4 bases from J, with 8 bases between. The length of the CDR3 is 14 residues. CDR1 is MNHNY and CDR2 is SVGAGI in the germline V gene (reference sequence).